The next 5 T cell receptor beta chains were all read from a single sample in a study of cytomegalovirus exposure and HLA in healthy donors. The PCR had 60 Vbeta and 13 Jbeta primers. The repertoire was sequenced with immunoSEQ multiplex PCR; TCRdb's copy has only in-frame clones and lacks some. The sample holds more than 85,000 clones, 9.5% to 15% seen once. Material for sequencing was PBMCs. These TCRs come from a man between 40 and 49 years old in good health and CMV-seropositive.

This clone was counted between two and nine times. The chain links TRBV10-3 to TRBJ2-1; TRBD2 aligns across 11 bases. Germline assignment: CDR1 ENHRY and CDR2 SYGVKD. This CDR3 spans 15 amino acids. V was clipped by 4 bases and J by 4 bases; unmatched bases: 3. The CDR3 is CAISGGTSGYNEQFF. The CDR3 DNA is TGTGCCATCAGTGGAGGGACTAGCGGATACAATGAGCAGTTCTTC.

The chain is built from TRBV7-6 and TRBJ2-2; TRBD1 matches 9 bases. The CDR3 spans 15 residues. V lost 4 bases, J lost 2 bases, and 2 bases stayed unmatched. CDR1 is SGHVS, CDR2 FNYEAQ, per germline. CDR3 coding DNA: TGTGCCAGCAGCTCGGGACAGGGTAACACCGGGGAGCTGTTTTTT. Translation gives CASSSGQGNTGELFF.

This clone was counted a single time. The chain combines TRBV25-1 with TRBJ2-1; 8 bases align to TRBD2. Germline V gene lookup returns CDR1 MGHDK and CDR2 SYGVNS. The CDR3 runs 13 residues. The V and J ends lost 9 bases and 8 bases, in that order; junction bases with no gene match: 9. The DNA for the CDR3 is TGTGCCAGAGGTGAGGGCGGGAGGCATGAGCAGTTCTTC. Translation gives CARGEGGRHEQFF.

A few counts support this clone. The chain carries TRBV25-1 and TRBJ2-5, with 7 bases matching TRBD1. CDR3 length: 14 amino acids. Per the germline V gene, CDR1 is MGHDK and CDR2 is SYGVNS. V dropped 2 bases and J dropped 4; count of bases not matched to a gene: 4. The CDR3 is CASSEDTGAETQYF. The CDR3 bases are TGTGCCAGCAGTGAAGATACAGGGGCAGAGACCCAGTACTTC.

Note on this clone: One junction end disagrees with the germline gene, perhaps due to a read error. The chain is built from TRBV29-1 and TRBJ1-1, with TRBD1 matching 8 bases. CDR3 length: 12 residues. CDR1 is SQVTM and CDR2 is ANQGSEA in the germline V gene. The CDR3 spells CSADRDIPEALF. The CDR3 bases are TGCAGCGCGGACAGGGACATTCCTGAAGCTCTCTTT.